Sequencing of this TCR beta chain was carried out in a study of spatial heterogeneity in lung cancer. Overall study: An average of more than ten raw reads was observed per unique TCR and UMI combination. Overall study results and limits: Blood carried ubiquitous expanded tumor TCRs more at resection than follow-up.

The CDR3 is 14 amino acids. The germline V and J ends were trimmed by 7 bases and 4 bases, with 14 bases remaining between them. Unique molecular identifiers, one per molecule, were present on every TCR cDNA molecule. TCRdb re-analysed the 5' RACE reads in MiXCR, keeping a single row per CDR3 protein. This table has about 3,300 distinct CDR3 sequences, around 32% appearing once. This clonotype was detected only once. As yet, its antigen is unknown. Little can be read into the size of this beta chain, an off-target read in a library designed for alpha chains. The time point was: sample taken at primary tumor resection. Researchers sequenced whole RNA taken from tumor, nontumor lung or frozen PBMC without sorting. Samples were donated by 72 untreated early-stage non-small cell lung cancer patients.

The chain is built from TRBV12-3 or TRBV12-4 and TRBJ2-1, with D perhaps matching TRBD1 or TRBD2 (5 bases each). The sequencing used PBMCs, collected at surgery. This receptor was obtained from a female donor with early-stage non-small cell lung cancer. In DNA, the CDR3 is TGTGCCAGCAATCCGGGACGGCTATACAATGAGCAGTTCTTC. Translated, it gives CASNPGRLYNEQFF.